These 13 T cell receptor beta chains were sequenced from one sample in a study of Ad26.COV2.S vaccination and SARS-CoV-2 variants. TCRdb keeps only in-frame clones here, not all; method: immunoSEQ multiplex PCR. The profile covers about 180,000 clones, with 70% to 90% appearing a single time and 5.9% taken by the ten largest. The sample consisted of peripheral blood, taken after recovery from COVID-19. The receptors come from a human donor who had recovered from COVID-19.

V is TRBV5-1 and J is TRBJ2-1; a weak D match, TRBD2 (5 bases). Germline assignment: CDR1 SGHRS and CDR2 YFSETQ. Between the trimmed V and J ends, which lost 0 bases and 9 bases, there was a span of 10 bases. The CDR3 totals 13 residues. The CDR3: CASSLAEGGEQFF. In DNA form, the CDR3 reads TGCGCCAGCAGCTTGGCAGAGGGCGGTGAGCAGTTCTTC.

The chain uses TRBV4-2 and TRBJ1-1; D unresolved. The CDR3 is 12 amino acids. Trimming cost V 3 bases and J 5 bases, with 7 bases left between them. Germline V gene lookup returns CDR1 LGHNA and CDR2 YNFKEQ. This CDR3 is CASSHDGTEAFF. The CDR3 nucleotides are TGTGCCAGCAGCCATGACGGGACTGAAGCTTTCTTT.

This chain connects TRBV29-1 to TRBJ1-2; no clear D gene. CDR3 size: 10 residues. Germline values: CDR1 SQVTM, CDR2 ANQGSEA. The V end was cut by 7 bases, the J end by 1 base, with 4 bases between. The CDR3 region is CSAGNYGYTF. CDR3 nucleotide sequence: TGCAGCGCGGGTAACTATGGCTACACCTTC.

This clone turned up a few times. The chain is built from TRBV7-6 and TRBJ1-1, with TRBD1 matching over 9 bases. From germline, CDR1 is SGHVS and CDR2 FNYEAQ. The ends lost 1 base at V and 5 bases at J; junction bases unmatched: 2. This CDR3 spans 14 amino acids. The CDR3 reads CASSLETGGTEAFF. The CDR3 DNA is TGTGCCAGCAGCTTAGAGACAGGGGGAACTGAAGCTTTCTTT.

The genes are TRBV9 and TRBJ2-7; D possibly matches TRBD1 or TRBD2 (6 bases each). The CDR3 extends over 14 amino acids. The V gene's germline CDR1 is SGDLS and CDR2 YYNGEE. V was clipped by 5 bases and J by 6 bases, with 18 bases between them. The chain's CDR3 is CASSPLGGRAEQYF. Here the CDR3 DNA reads TGTGCCAGCAGTCCCTTAGGGGGGCGGGCCGAGCAGTACTTC. Based on the CDR3 plus reference TRBV9 and TRBJ2-7, the full variable domain is DSGVTQTPKHLITATGQRVTLRCSPRSGDLSVYWYQQSLDQGLQFLIQYYNGEERAKGNILERFSAQQFPDLHSELNLSSLELGDSALYFCASSPLGGRAEQYFGPGTRLTVT.

This chain links TRBV5-1 with TRBJ2-1; tentative D call: TRBD1 (5 bases). The CDR3 runs to 12 residues. In germline, CDR1 is SGHRS, CDR2 YFSETQ. V dropped 0 bases and J dropped 9 bases, with 7 bases sitting between them. CDR3 amino acids: CASSLVGAEQFF. CDR3 DNA sequence: TGCGCCAGCAGCTTGGTAGGGGCTGAGCAGTTCTTC. Based on the CDR3 plus reference TRBV5-1 and TRBJ2-1, the full variable domain is KAGVTQTPRYLIKTRGQQVTLSCSPISGHRSVSWYQQTPGQGLQFLFEYFSETQRNKGNFPGRFSGRQFSNSRSEMNVSTLELGDSALYLCASSLVGAEQFFGPGTRLTVL.

A few counts support this clone. J is TRBJ1-1 and V is TRBV28, with a weak D call TRBD1 (6 bases). Germline CDR1 MDHEN, CDR2 SYDVKM. The CDR3 spans 15 residues. V dropped 2 bases and J dropped 10 bases, with 20 bases sitting between them. In DNA, the CDR3 is TGTGCCAGCAGTTTAGGGTCACCTCTAGGGGGGCGAGCTTTCTTT. This codes for CASSLGSPLGGRAFF.

V is TRBV4-2 and J is TRBJ2-2; no reliable D call. Looked up from germline, CDR1 is LGHNA and CDR2 is YNFKEQ. Trimming took 0 bases from V and 7 from J, leaving 6 bases between them. The CDR3 has 13 residues. This chain's CDR3 is CASSQDGFGELFF. The CDR3 DNA reads as TGTGCCAGCAGCCAAGATGGGTTCGGGGAGCTGTTTTTT.

V and J are TRBV7-9 and TRBJ1-3, with D uncertain. V was shortened by 5 bases and J by 0 bases, with 14 bases between the two germline ends. Germline CDR1 reads SEHNR; CDR2 reads FQNEAQ (reference sequence). The CDR3 sequence is 16 residues long. CDR3 DNA sequence: TGTGCCAGCAGCCCAAGTGGGGATCCCTCTGGAAACACCATATATTTT. This translates into CASSPSGDPSGNTIYF. The entire variable domain, with the rest obtained from reference TRBV7-9 and TRBJ1-3, is as follows: DTGVSQNPRHKITKRGQNVTFRCDPISEHNRLYWYRQTLGQGPEFLTYFQNEAQLEKSRLLSDRFSAERPKGSFSTLEIQRTEQGDSAMYLCASSPSGDPSGNTIYFGEGSWLTVV.

The chain employs TRBV21-1 and TRBJ2-1. TRBV21-1 is deemed a pseudogene. The CDR3 runs 18 residues. The CDR3 DNA reads TGTGCCAGCAGCAAAGGGGTACCCAATCGCCAGGCTAGGAATGAGCAGTTCTTC. Its translation: CASSKGVPNRQARNEQFF.

V is TRBV7-9 and J is TRBJ2-7; the D gene is possibly TRBD2 (5 bases). The length of the CDR3 is 11 residues. From germline, CDR1 is SEHNR and CDR2 FQNEAQ (reference sequence). Trimming shortened V by 0 bases and J by 11 bases, and 8 bases separated the two germline ends. CDR3 DNA: TGTGCCAGCAGCTTAGCGCAGGAGGAGTACTTC. Translating gives CASSLAQEEYF.

As DNA, the CDR3 is TGTGCCAGCAGTTTAATCGCTAGCTATTCCTCCTACAATGAGCAGTTCTTC. As protein: CASSLIASYSSYNEQFF. The chain links TRBV27 to TRBJ2-1; possibly TRBD2 for D (5 bases). Trimming removed 2 bases at V and 0 bases at J, with 14 bases between. Germline V gene data show CDR1 as MNHEY and CDR2 as SMNVEV (reference sequence). The CDR3 has 17 amino acids.

The genes are TRBV10-3 and TRBJ2-7; TRBD1 or TRBD2 may be the D gene (5 bases each). CDR1 and CDR2 from the germline V gene are ENHRY and SYGVKD. This CDR3 is 13 amino acids long. The ends were cut back, 4 bases at V and 7 bases at J, with 14 bases in the middle. CDR3 amino acids: CAISVGTVIEQYF. DNA of the CDR3: TGTGCCATCAGTGTAGGGACGGTCATAGAGCAGTACTTC.